A selection of T cell receptor beta chains follows, all from one sample in a study of cytomegalovirus exposure and HLA in healthy donors. TCRdb's copy holds only in-frame clones and misses some; the assay was immunoSEQ multiplex PCR. The sample contains around 150,000 clones, over 85% of which appear only once. The sample was PBMCs. These receptors all come from a woman under 30 in good health and CMV-seropositive. The CDR3 runs from the conserved cysteine through the conserved F or W. D genes are given only for firm matches. Clone size is shown for a subset of rows, as once, few, many or a class of expanded clone.

TRBJ2-3 | TRBD1 | - | TRBV15 | TGTGCCACCCGACACAAAGGGACAGGAAGGGATACGCAGTATTTT | CATRHKGTGRDTQYF
TRBJ2-3 | - | once | TRBV5-6 | TGTGCCACCCACCGGGGGGCAATCACGGCGCAGTATTTT | CATHRGAITAQYF
TRBJ2-7 | TRBD1 | - | TRBV6-5 | TGTGCCAGCAGCCTGACAGGGGGAACGACCTACGAGCAGTACTTC | CASSLTGGTTYEQYF
TRBJ1-5 | - | few | TRBV27 | TGTGCCAGCAGCACGGGGAATCAGCCCCAGCATTTT | CASSTGNQPQHF
TRBJ2-2 | TRBD2 | - | TRBV7-2 | TGTGCCAGCAGCCGAGGGATTATAAGCGGGAGGGGCACCGGGGAGCTGTTTTTT | CASSRGIISGRGTGELFF
TRBJ2-7 | - | few | TRBV2 | TGTGCCAGCAAGGGGTCCGTGTACGAGCAGTACTTC | CASKGSVYEQYF
TRBJ1-4 | - | - | TRBV28 | TGTGCCAGCAGTTTCCCTATGGCTAATGAAAAACTGTTTTTT | CASSFPMANEKLFF
TRBJ2-3 | - | - | TRBV7-2 | TGTGCCAGCAGCTACCTAGGGGCTGGCACAGATACGCAGTATTTT | CASSYLGAGTDTQYF
TRBJ2-1 | TRBD2 | - | TRBV10-1 | TGCGCCAGCAGTCGTAGCGGGAGGGCCGGGGAGCAGTTCTTC | CASSRSGRAGEQFF
TRBJ1-4 | - | - | TRBV11-2 | TGTGCCAGCAGCTTAGGGCCAAGCGGGGAAAAACTGTTTTTT | CASSLGPSGEKLFF
TRBJ1-2 | - | - | TRBV4-1 | TGCGCCAGCAGCCCCCGCGAGGGGGTTTGGTCCTATGGCTACACCTTC | CASSPREGVWSYGYTF
TRBJ1-3 | - | - | TRBV28 | TGTGCCAGCAGACCCGAAACAGGGTCTGGAAACACCATATATTTT | CASRPETGSGNTIYF
TRBJ2-7 | TRBD2 | - | TRBV10-3 | TGTGCCATCACCCGGACTAGCGGGAGATCATCCTACGAGCAGTACTTC | CAITRTSGRSSYEQYF
TRBJ2-7 | - | - | TRBV7-9 | TGTGCCAGCAGCTTAGGAGACTCGCCAACCTACGAGCAGTACTTC | CASSLGDSPTYEQYF
TRBJ2-7 | - | - | TRBV28 | TGTGCCAGCAGTGAAAGAACAGGACCCCTATACGAGCAGTACTTC | CASSERTGPLYEQYF
TRBJ2-1 | - | - | TRBV6-1 | TGTGCCAGCAGTGAACGGTCAGGTCTCTACAATGAGCAGTTCTTC | CASSERSGLYNEQFF
TRBJ2-1 | TRBD2 | - | TRBV5-1 | TGCGCCAGCAGCCGGGCGGGAGGGAGTTCGTACAATGAGCAGTTCTTC | CASSRAGGSSYNEQFF
TRBJ2-7 | - | - | TRBV5-5 | TGTGCCAGCAGCGTGAGCTCCTACGAGCAGTACTTC | CASSVSSYEQYF
TRBJ1-1 | TRBD1 | - | TRBV11-3 | TGTGCCAGCAGCTTAAATGAGGGGGCACATCGCGAAGCTTTCTTT | CASSLNEGAHREAFF
TRBJ2-7 | - | - | TRBV7-2 | TGTGCCAGCAGCTTAGTCCCCCCGACTACCAGTTACTACGAGCAGTACTTC | CASSLVPPTTSYYEQYF
TRBJ1-1 | TRBD1 | - | TRBV28 | TGTGCCAGCAGTTCCGACCGGGACAGGGGCGCGGCTTTCTTT | CASSSDRDRGAAFF